A single count supports the clone carrying this T cell receptor (beta chain). The CDR3 runs 15 residues. Germline V gene sequence: CDR1 SGHRS, CDR2 YFSETQ. V lost 0 bases and J 5 bases, leaving 13 bases between the germline ends. This record comes from a study of blood T cell repertoires in COVID-19. Across the whole study: Sites across the United States, Italy and Spain contributed samples from acute and convalescent COVID-19. PBMCs, B-cell-depleted T cells, or T cells provided the cDNA or gDNA that made up the material.

Source study methods: Estimation of nucleated cell counts was performed using reference gene primer amplification. Method: immunoSEQ multiplex PCR; TCRdb's copy keeps in-frame clones and lacks some. V and J calls plus clone size are reproduced from that table; the DNA served to infer D and trimming. Of under 500,000 clones in the sample, around 89% were seen once. Sequencing was carried out using peripheral blood. The V call is TRBV5-1, the J call TRBJ2-3; possibly TRBD2 for D (6 bases). The receptor's source is a woman aged 30 to 39 with acute or convalescent COVID-19. The DNA of the CDR3 is TGCGCCAGCAGCTTGGGCGGGGTCGGGAAAGATACGCAGTATTTT. It encodes CASSLGGVGKDTQYF.